The next 25 T cell receptor beta chains were all read from a single sample in a study of T-cell memory formation after mild COVID-19. Using its own MiXCR run on the 5' RACE reads, TCRdb lists one record per CDR3 protein. The sample carries around 410,000 distinct CDR3 sequences, more than 20% recorded once. Sequences were obtained from PBMCs or a T cell subset sorted from them (not recorded which). The receptors were gathered from an adult woman who had mild COVID-19 (a few samples of this study predate the infection). Cell type and time point are not known.

This clonotype was detected ten times or more. In DNA, the CDR3 is TGTGCCAGCTTGAAGGACATGAACACTGAAGCTTTCTTT. It yields the protein CASLKDMNTEAFF. J is TRBJ1-1 and V is TRBV5-5, with D possibly being TRBD1 (5 bases). Germline V gives CDR1 SGHKS, CDR2 YYEKEE (reference sequence). CDR3 length equals 13 residues. The germline V and J ends were trimmed by 7 bases and 0 bases, with 10 bases remaining between them.

This clonotype came up a few times. The genes are TRBV5-1 and TRBJ1-4, with 10 positions matching TRBD1. This CDR3 contains 17 residues. Germline lookup yields CDR1 SGHRS and CDR2 YFSETQ. With 2 bases clipped from V and 7 bases from J, the junction kept 11 bases outside the gene matches. This CDR3 reads CASSFLARGQGGEKLFF. The CDR3 DNA reads TGCGCCAGCAGCTTCTTAGCTCGCGGACAGGGGGGTGAAAAACTGTTTTTT.

The chain couples TRBV3-1 to TRBJ2-5; a possible D gene is TRBD1 (5 bases). Trimming took 2 bases from V and 5 from J, leaving 21 bases between them. This CDR3 has 17 amino acids. The germline V gene has CDR1 LGHDT and CDR2 YNNKEL (reference sequence). CDR3 sequence (DNA): TGTGCCAGCAGCCAAAGGGGTGGATGGGCCCTCGGTGAGACCCAGTACTTC. The encoded protein is CASSQRGGWALGETQYF.

This clonotype was counted between two and nine times. The rearrangement links TRBV7-9 to TRBJ2-1; TRBD2 is a possible D gene (6 bases). This CDR3 spans 14 amino acids. V was cut by 7 bases and J by 5 bases, with 15 bases left in between. CDR1 and CDR2 (germline): SEHNR, FQNEAQ (reference sequence). The CDR3 here is CASTSWTTNNEQFF. The CDR3 nucleotides are TGTGCCAGCACCAGTTGGACTACCAACAATGAGCAGTTCTTC.

V usage is TRBV12-3 or TRBV12-4 and J usage is TRBJ2-1; tentatively, D is TRBD2 (6 bases). The ends were cut back, 7 bases at V and 9 bases at J, with 19 bases in the middle. The CDR3 runs to 14 residues. CDR3 sequence reads: CASILLLEGTEQFF. CDR3 sequence (DNA): TGTGCCAGCATCCTTTTACTGGAGGGTACTGAGCAGTTCTTC.

This clonotype has ten or more counts. The J gene is TRBJ1-1, the V gene TRBV12-3 or TRBV12-4; D call uncertain. Trimming cost V 8 bases and J 4 bases, with 14 bases left between them. This CDR3 region has 13 residues. The CDR3 region is CASGVSGGTEAFF. The CDR3 nucleotides are TGTGCCAGCGGGGTGTCCGGAGGCACTGAAGCTTTCTTT.

V usage is TRBV30 and J usage is TRBJ2-3; either TRBD1 or TRBD2 may supply D (7 bases each). The CDR3 contains 14 residues. Germline-derived CDR1 and CDR2 are GTSNPN and SVGIG (reference sequence). Trimming shortened V by 3 bases and J by 8 bases, and 18 bases separated the two germline ends. This chain's CDR3 is CAWSQGGGPGTQYF. The CDR3 nucleotides are TGTGCCTGGAGCCAGGGGGGGGGGCCAGGTACGCAGTATTTT.

This clonotype was counted between two and nine times. DNA of the CDR3: TGTGCCAGCAGCTTGGGGTCAGGGATGGAGACCCAGTACTTC. Translating gives CASSLGSGMETQYF. This chain uses TRBV5-5 with TRBJ2-5; a weak D match, TRBD1 (5 bases). Trimming shortened V by 0 bases and J by 5 bases, and 11 bases separated the two germline ends. Looked up from germline, CDR1 is SGHKS and CDR2 is YYEKEE (reference sequence). The CDR3 is made up of 14 amino acids.

The V and J genes are TRBV29-1 and TRBJ1-1; D not certain. From germline, CDR1 is SQVTM and CDR2 ANQGSEA. V was pared by 3 bases and J by 10 bases, with 12 bases between. The CDR3 covers 11 residues. In DNA form, the CDR3 reads TGCAGCGTTGATAGGGAGTGGCGAGCTTTCTTT. It is translated as CSVDREWRAFF.

The chain joins TRBV7-6 to TRBJ2-7; 10 bases agree with TRBD1. CDR3 size: 16 residues. Germline V gene sequence: CDR1 SGHVS, CDR2 FNYEAQ. V was clipped by 5 bases and J by 7 bases; unmatched bases: 14. CDR3 DNA: TGTGCCAGCAGCCCCAGTCGCGACAGGGGGCCGTATGAGCAGTACTTC. Residues: CASSPSRDRGPYEQYF.

The genes are TRBV30 and TRBJ2-5; 7 bases are shared with TRBD1. CDR1 is GTSNPN, CDR2 SVGIG, per germline (reference sequence). The length of the CDR3 is 14 residues. The V segment lost 5 bases and the J segment 6 bases; nucleotides outside the gene matches: 12. CDR3 DNA sequence: TGTGCCTGGTCAAGACAGGGATTCGCGCAGACCCAGTACTTC. Its translation: CAWSRQGFAQTQYF.

The chain joins TRBV7-8 to TRBJ2-5, with TRBD2 matching over 9 bases. This CDR3 comprises 16 residues. J lost 5 bases, V lost 2 bases, and 9 bases had no gene match. The germline V gene has CDR1 SGHVS and CDR2 FQNEAQ. Here the CDR3 DNA reads TGTGCCAGCAGCTTAAGTCCCCTTGCGGGGGGGGAGACCCAGTACTTC. Translated, it gives CASSLSPLAGGETQYF.

This clonotype was detected only a few times. At one end the junction does not follow the germline gene, possibly because of a read error. The chain has TRBV11-2 and TRBJ2-1; 10 bases align to TRBD2. The germline gives CDR1 SGHAT, CDR2 FQNNGV. CDR3 size: 17 residues. The CDR3 region is CASSLGAAGGPFGEQFF. The CDR3 coding sequence is TGTGCCAGCAGCCTAGGGGCAGCGGGAGGGCCATTTGGTGAGCAGTTTTTC.

The V and J genes are TRBV9 and TRBJ1-2; 7 nucleotides match TRBD1. Trimming cost V 0 bases and J 6 bases; bases outside gene matches: 8. CDR1 and CDR2 from the germline V gene are SGDLS and YYNGEE. The CDR3 runs 15 residues. CDR3 DNA: TGTGCCAGCAGCGTAGGAGCACAGGGGTTGGATGGCTACACCTTC. Translated: CASSVGAQGLDGYTF.

The sample holds a few counts of this clonotype. The chain carries TRBV6-5 and TRBJ1-1; D call uncertain. Germline assignment: CDR1 MNHEY and CDR2 SVGAGI. This CDR3 has 14 amino acids. The V and J ends lost 2 bases and 4 bases respectively, with 11 bases between them. CDR3 DNA: TGTGCCAGCAGTTACGGAAGGGTAGCCACTGAAGCTTTCTTT. This codes for CASSYGRVATEAFF.

The chain uses TRBV6-5 and TRBJ2-2, with unresolved D. V was clipped by 5 bases and J by 3 bases, with 10 bases between them. The length of the CDR3 is 14 residues. The V gene's germline CDR1 is MNHEY and CDR2 SVGAGI. The CDR3 here is CASSPSPDTGELFF. The CDR3 bases are TGTGCCAGCAGTCCCAGCCCTGACACCGGGGAGCTGTTTTTT.

This clonotype was observed a few times. The genes are TRBV24-1 and TRBJ2-2; D is undetermined. CDR1 is KGHDR, CDR2 SFDVKD, per germline. This CDR3 spans 15 amino acids. Trimming took 4 bases from V and 4 from J, leaving 12 bases between them. The CDR3 DNA reads as TGTGCCACCAGTGACGTCGTCAAGAGCACCGGGGAGCTGTTTTTT. Protein product: CATSDVVKSTGELFF.

This chain uses TRBV12-3 or TRBV12-4 with TRBJ1-1; a weak D match, TRBD1 (6 bases). This CDR3 spans 15 amino acids. V was shortened by 6 bases and J by 5 bases, with 19 bases between the two germline ends. The CDR3 sequence: CASRPGDNIGTEAFF. Here the CDR3 DNA reads TGTGCCAGCAGACCAGGGGACAATATTGGGACTGAAGCTTTCTTT.

The genes are TRBV11-2 and TRBJ2-6; TRBD2 might be the D (6 bases). The V and J ends lost 6 bases and 0 bases respectively, with 24 bases between them. Germline assignment: CDR1 SGHAT and CDR2 FQNNGV. This CDR3 comprises 20 residues. CDR3 residues: CASRKRASWGENSGANVLTF. In DNA form, the CDR3 reads TGTGCCAGCAGAAAGAGGGCTTCCTGGGGGGAGAACTCTGGGGCCAACGTCCTGACTTTC.

This clonotype came up many times. The chain joins TRBV5-1 to TRBJ2-3, with 15 bases that match TRBD2. Germline assignment: CDR1 SGHRS and CDR2 YFSETQ. The CDR3 runs 18 residues. V lost 3 bases to trimming and J lost 4 bases; unmatched junction nucleotides: 9. The CDR3 here is CASSSAGLAGGPADTQYF. As DNA, the CDR3 is TGCGCCAGCAGCTCAGCCGGACTAGCGGGGGGGCCTGCAGATACGCAGTATTTT.

The chain is built from TRBV20-1 and TRBJ2-3, with 10 bases matching TRBD2. The germline CDR1 and CDR2 sequences are DFQATT and SNEGSKA (reference sequence). Trimming at V came to 5 bases and at J to 1 base, leaving 6 bases not matched to a gene. The CDR3 has 15 residues. The DNA of the CDR3 is TGCAGTGCTTTCGGACTAGCGGCACGCACAGATACGCAGTATTTT. Protein product: CSAFGLAARTDTQYF.

The chain uses TRBV2 and TRBJ1-4; possible D gene TRBD1, 6 bases. Germline loops: CDR1 SNHLY, CDR2 FYNNEI. The CDR3 contains 11 residues. V was cut by 6 bases and J by 11 bases, with 10 bases left in between. CDR3 DNA sequence: TGTGCCAGCAGGCCCAGGGGCAAACTGTTTTTT. Translating it yields CASRPRGKLFF.

This clonotype has more than one count but fewer than ten. CDR3 sequence: CASSFQDGYTF. For the CDR3, the DNA is TGTGCCAGCAGTTTTCAGGATGGCTACACCTTC. V usage is TRBV5-6 and J usage is TRBJ1-2; D gene uncertain. Looked up from germline, CDR1 is SGHDT and CDR2 is YYEEEE. Trimming removed 5 bases at V and 6 bases at J, with 8 bases between. The CDR3 contains 11 residues.

The sample holds a few counts of this clonotype. The CDR3 region has the DNA TGTGCCAGCAGTGGTATAGCGGGAGGCCGGACCGGGGAGCTGTTTTTT. This translates into CASSGIAGGRTGELFF. The V gene is TRBV12-3 or TRBV12-4, the J gene TRBJ2-2; 10 bases are shared with TRBD2. The trim removed 5 bases at V and 5 bases at J, leaving 8 bases unmatched. CDR3 length equals 16 residues.

This clonotype has a handful of counts. This chain links TRBV5-1 with TRBJ2-1, with TRBD1 as a possible D gene (5 bases). The germline V gene encodes CDR1 SGHRS and CDR2 YFSETQ. V lost 1 base, J lost 8 bases, and 16 bases lay in between. This CDR3 has 15 amino acids. The CDR3 is CASSLWQGEGYEQFF. The CDR3 region has the DNA TGCGCCAGCAGCTTGTGGCAGGGTGAAGGATATGAGCAGTTCTTC.